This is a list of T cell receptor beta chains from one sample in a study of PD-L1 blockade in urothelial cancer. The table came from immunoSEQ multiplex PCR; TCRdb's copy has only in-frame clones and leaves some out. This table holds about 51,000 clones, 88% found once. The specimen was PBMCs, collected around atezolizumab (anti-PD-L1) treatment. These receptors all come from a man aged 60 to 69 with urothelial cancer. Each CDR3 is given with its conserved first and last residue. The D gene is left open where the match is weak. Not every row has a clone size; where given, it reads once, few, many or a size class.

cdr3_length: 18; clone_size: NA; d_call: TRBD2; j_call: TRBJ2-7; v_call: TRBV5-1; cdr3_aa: CASSFGGRELAADYEQYF; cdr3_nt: TGCGCCAGCAGCTTTGGGGGGCGCGAACTAGCGGCAGATTACGAGCAGTACTTC
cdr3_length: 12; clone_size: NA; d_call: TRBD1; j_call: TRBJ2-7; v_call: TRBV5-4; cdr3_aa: CASSYRGYEQYF; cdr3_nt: TGTGCCAGCAGTTACAGGGGCTACGAGCAGTACTTC
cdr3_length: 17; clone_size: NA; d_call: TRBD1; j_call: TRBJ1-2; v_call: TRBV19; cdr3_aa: CASSPPTPDRGFNGYTF; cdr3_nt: TGTGCCAGTAGCCCCCCAACCCCGGACAGGGGGTTTAATGGCTACACCTTC
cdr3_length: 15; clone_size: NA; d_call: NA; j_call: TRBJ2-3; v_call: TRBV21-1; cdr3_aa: CASSKEGRGPDTQYF; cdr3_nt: TGTGCCAGCAGCAAGGAAGGGAGAGGGCCAGATACGCAGTATTTT
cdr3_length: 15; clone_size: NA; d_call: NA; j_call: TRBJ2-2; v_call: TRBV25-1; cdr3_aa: CASSDIQTYTGELFF; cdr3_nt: TGTGCCAGCAGTGATATACAGACCTACACCGGGGAGCTGTTTTTT
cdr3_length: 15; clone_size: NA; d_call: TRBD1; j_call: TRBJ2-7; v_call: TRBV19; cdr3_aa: CASSTGTGRIYEQYF; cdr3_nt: TGTGCCAGTAGTACAGGGACAGGGAGGATCTACGAGCAGTACTTC
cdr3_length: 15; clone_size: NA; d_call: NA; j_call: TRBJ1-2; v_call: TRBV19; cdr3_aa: CASKEGTGANYGYTF; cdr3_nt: TGTGCCAGTAAGGAGGGGACGGGAGCTAACTATGGCTACACCTTC
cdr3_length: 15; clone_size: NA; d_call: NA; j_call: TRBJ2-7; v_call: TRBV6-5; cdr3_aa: CASSYRGQLSYEQYF; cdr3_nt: TGTGCCAGCAGTTACCGAGGCCAGCTCTCTTACGAGCAGTACTTC
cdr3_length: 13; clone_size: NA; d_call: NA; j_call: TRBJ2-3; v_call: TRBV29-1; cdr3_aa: CSVEPSAADTQYF; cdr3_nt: TGCAGCGTGGAACCTAGCGCTGCGGATACGCAGTATTTT
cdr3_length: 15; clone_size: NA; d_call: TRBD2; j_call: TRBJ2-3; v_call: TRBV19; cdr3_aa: CASSTTSGGTDTQYF; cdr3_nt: TGTGCCAGTAGTACGACTAGCGGGGGCACAGATACGCAGTATTTT
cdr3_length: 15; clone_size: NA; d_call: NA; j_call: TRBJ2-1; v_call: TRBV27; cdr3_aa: CASHGNQGTYNEQFF; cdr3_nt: TGTGCCAGCCATGGCAATCAGGGGACCTACAATGAGCAGTTCTTC
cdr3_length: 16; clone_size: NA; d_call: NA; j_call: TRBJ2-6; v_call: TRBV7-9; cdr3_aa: CASSLALFSGANVLTF; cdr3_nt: TGTGCCAGCAGCTTAGCGCTATTCTCTGGGGCCAACGTCCTGACTTTC
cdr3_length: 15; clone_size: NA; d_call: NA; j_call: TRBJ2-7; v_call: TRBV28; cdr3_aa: CASSSPGNPVYEQYF; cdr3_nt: TGTGCCAGCAGTTCCCCAGGGAACCCCGTTTACGAGCAGTACTTC
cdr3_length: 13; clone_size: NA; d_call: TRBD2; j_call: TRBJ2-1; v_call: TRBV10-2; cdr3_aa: CASRPTSGGEQFF; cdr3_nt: TGCGCCAGCAGACCCACTAGCGGGGGGGAGCAGTTCTTC
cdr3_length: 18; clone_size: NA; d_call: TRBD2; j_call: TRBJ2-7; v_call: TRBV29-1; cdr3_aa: CSVKYSGLAGVKLYEQYF; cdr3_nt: TGCAGCGTTAAATATAGCGGACTAGCGGGAGTGAAATTGTACGAGCAGTACTTC
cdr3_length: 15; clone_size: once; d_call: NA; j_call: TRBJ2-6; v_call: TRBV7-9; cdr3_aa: CASSKAGAGANVLTF; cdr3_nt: TGTGCCAGCAGCAAGGCAGGGGCTGGGGCCAACGTCCTGACTTTC
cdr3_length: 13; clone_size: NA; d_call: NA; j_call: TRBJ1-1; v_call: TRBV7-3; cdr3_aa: CASSFTGSSVAFF; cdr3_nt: TGTGCCAGCAGCTTCACGGGATCGTCCGTAGCTTTCTTT
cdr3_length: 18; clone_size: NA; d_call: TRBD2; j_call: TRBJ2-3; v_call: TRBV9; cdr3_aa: CASSPRLLAGVLADTQYF; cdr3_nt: TGTGCCAGCAGCCCCCGCCTCTTAGCGGGAGTGCTGGCAGATACGCAGTATTTT
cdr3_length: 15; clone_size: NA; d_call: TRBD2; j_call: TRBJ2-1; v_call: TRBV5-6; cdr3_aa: CASSLGLANYNEQFF; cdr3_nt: TGTGCCAGCAGCTTGGGACTAGCGAATTACAATGAGCAGTTCTTC
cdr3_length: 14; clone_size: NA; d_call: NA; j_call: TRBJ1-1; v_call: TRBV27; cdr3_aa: CASSLGNSGTEAFF; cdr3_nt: TGTGCCAGCAGTTTAGGAAATTCGGGGACTGAAGCTTTCTTT
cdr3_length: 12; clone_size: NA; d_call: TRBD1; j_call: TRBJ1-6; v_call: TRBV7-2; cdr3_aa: CASSRQGSPLHF; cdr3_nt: TGTGCCAGCAGCAGACAGGGGTCACCCCTCCACTTT
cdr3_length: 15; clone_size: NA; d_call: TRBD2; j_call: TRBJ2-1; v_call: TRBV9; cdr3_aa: CASSGQFWGGNEQFF; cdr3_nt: TGTGCCAGCAGCGGTCAGTTCTGGGGGGGAAATGAGCAGTTCTTC
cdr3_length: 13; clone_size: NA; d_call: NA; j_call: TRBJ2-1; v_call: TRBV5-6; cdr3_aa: CASSLASGNEQFF; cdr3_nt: TGTGCCAGCAGCTTGGCGTCGGGTAATGAGCAGTTCTTC
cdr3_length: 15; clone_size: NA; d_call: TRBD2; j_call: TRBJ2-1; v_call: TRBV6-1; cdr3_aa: CASSEGGAGDNEQFF; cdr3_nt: TGTGCCAGCAGTGAAGGAGGCGCGGGAGACAATGAGCAGTTCTTC
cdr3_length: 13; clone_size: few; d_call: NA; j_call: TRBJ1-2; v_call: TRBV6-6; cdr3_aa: CASSIQINYGYTF; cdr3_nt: TGTGCCAGCAGCATACAGATTAACTATGGCTACACCTTC
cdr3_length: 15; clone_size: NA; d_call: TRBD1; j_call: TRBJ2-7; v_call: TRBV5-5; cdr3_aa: CASSLAGTGAYEQYF; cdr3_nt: TGTGCCAGCAGCTTGGCGGGGACAGGGGCCTACGAGCAGTACTTC
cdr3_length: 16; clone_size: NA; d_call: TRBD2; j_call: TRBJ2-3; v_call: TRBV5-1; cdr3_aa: CASSPTGARGTDTQYF; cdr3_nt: TGCGCCAGCAGCCCCACCGGGGCGCGGGGGACAGATACGCAGTATTTT
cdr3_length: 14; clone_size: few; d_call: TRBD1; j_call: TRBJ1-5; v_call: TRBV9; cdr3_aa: CASSQGEGDQPQHF; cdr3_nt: TGTGCCAGCAGCCAGGGGGAAGGGGATCAGCCCCAGCATTTT
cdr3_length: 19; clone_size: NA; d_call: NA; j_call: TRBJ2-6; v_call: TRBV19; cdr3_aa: CASSGQGDSFFAGANVLTF; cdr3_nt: TGTGCCAGTAGCGGCCAGGGCGACTCATTCTTTGCTGGGGCCAACGTCCTGACTTTC
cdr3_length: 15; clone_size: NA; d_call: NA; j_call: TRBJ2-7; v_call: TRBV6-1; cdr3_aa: CASSEDSWNSYEQYF; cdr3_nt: TGTGCCAGCAGTGAAGACAGCTGGAACTCCTACGAGCAGTACTTC
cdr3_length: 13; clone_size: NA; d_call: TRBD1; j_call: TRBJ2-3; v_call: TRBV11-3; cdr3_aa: CASSSTHRGAEYF; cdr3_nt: TGTGCCAGCAGCTCGACCCACAGGGGAGCGGAGTATTTT
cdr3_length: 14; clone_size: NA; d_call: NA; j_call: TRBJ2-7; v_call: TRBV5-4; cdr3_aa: CASSQAGGRNEQYF; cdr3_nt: TGTGCCAGCAGCCAGGCAGGGGGGCGAAACGAGCAGTACTTC
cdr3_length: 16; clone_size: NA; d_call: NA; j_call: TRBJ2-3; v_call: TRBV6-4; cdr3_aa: CASSGLGSSSTDTQYF; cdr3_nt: TGTGCCAGCAGTGGATTGGGCTCCTCTAGCACAGATACGCAGTATTTT
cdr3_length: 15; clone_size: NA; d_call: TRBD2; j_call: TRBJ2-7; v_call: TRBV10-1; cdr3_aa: CASSELTGGNYEQYF; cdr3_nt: TGCGCCAGCAGTGAGTTGACGGGGGGTAACTACGAGCAGTACTTC
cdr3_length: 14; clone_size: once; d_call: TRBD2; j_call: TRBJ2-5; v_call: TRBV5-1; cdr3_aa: CASSREGGQETQYF; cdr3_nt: TGCGCCAGCAGCCGGGAGGGTGGACAAGAGACCCAGTACTTC
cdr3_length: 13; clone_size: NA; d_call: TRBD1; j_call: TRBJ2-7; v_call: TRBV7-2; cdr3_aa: CASRRDSPYEQYF; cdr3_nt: TGTGCCAGCAGACGGGACAGCCCCTACGAGCAGTACTTC
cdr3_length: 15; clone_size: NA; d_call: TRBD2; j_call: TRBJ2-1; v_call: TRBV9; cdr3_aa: CASSELAGVLNEQFF; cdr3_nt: TGTGCCAGCAGCGAGCTAGCGGGGGTCCTCAATGAGCAGTTCTTC
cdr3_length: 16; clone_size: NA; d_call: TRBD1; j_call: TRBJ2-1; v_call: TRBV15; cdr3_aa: CATSRDRQGYGNEQFF; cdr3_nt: TGTGCCACCAGCAGAGACAGACAGGGTTATGGCAATGAGCAGTTCTTC
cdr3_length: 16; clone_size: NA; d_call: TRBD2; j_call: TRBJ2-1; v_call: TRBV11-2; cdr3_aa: CASSLEVTSVPLGQFF; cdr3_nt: TGTGCCAGCAGCTTAGAGGTGACTAGCGTTCCTCTGGGGCAGTTCTTC
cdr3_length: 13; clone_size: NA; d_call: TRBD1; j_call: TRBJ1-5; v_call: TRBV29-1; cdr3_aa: CSVRDSSNQPQHF; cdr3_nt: TGCAGCGTTAGGGACAGTAGCAATCAGCCCCAGCATTTT
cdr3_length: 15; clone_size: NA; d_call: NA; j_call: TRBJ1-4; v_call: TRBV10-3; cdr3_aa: CAISKEGFEGEKLFF; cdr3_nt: TGTGCCATCAGTAAGGAGGGTTTCGAAGGTGAAAAACTGTTTTTT
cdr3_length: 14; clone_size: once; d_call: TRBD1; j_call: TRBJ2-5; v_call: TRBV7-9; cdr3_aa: CASSLGTDQETQYF; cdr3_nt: TGTGCCAGCAGCCTTGGGACAGATCAAGAGACCCAGTACTTC
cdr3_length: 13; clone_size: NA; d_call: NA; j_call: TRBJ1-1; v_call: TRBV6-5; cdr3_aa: CASSYGGHTEAFF; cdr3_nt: TGTGCCAGCAGTTACGGGGGCCACACTGAAGCTTTCTTT
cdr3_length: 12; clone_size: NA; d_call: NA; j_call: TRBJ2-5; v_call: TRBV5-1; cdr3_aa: CASSPGQETQYF; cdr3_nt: TGCGCCAGCAGCCCAGGCCAAGAGACCCAGTACTTC
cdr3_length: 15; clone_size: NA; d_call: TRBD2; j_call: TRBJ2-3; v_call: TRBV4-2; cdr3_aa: CASSQDAGESDTQYF; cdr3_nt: TGTGCCAGCAGCCAAGACGCGGGAGAATCAGATACGCAGTATTTT
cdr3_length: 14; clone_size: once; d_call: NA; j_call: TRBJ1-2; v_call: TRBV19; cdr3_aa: CASSTQTGNYGYTF; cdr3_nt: TGTGCCAGTAGTACGCAAACAGGAAACTATGGCTACACCTTC